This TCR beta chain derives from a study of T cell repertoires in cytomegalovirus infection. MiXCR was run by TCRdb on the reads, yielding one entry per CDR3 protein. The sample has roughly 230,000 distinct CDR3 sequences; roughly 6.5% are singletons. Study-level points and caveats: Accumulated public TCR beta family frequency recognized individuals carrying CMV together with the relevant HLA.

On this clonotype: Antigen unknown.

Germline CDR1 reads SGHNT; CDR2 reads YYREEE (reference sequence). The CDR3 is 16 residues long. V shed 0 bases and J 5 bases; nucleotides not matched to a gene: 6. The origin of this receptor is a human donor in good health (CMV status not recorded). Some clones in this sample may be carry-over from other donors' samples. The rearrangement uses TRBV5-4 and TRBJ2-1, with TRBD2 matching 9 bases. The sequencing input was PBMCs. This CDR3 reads CASSLVVAGANNEQFF. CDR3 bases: TGTGCCAGCAGCTTGGTTGTAGCGGGGGCCAACAATGAGCAGTTCTTC. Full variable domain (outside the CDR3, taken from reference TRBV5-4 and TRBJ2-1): ETGVTQSPTHLIKTRGQQVTLRCSSQSGHNTVSWYQQALGQGPQFIFQYYREEENGRGNFPPRFSGLQFPNYSSELNVNALELDDSALYLCASSLVVAGANNEQFFGPGTRLTVL.